This TCR beta chain originates from a study of brain T cells in children with intractable seizures. Points from the study as a whole: Patients' HCMV serostatus was unknown; virus specificity rests on CDR3 similarity alone. Clones missing pre-surgery may reflect undersampling of that blood sample.

Time point: blood from clinic visit 5 months post-surgery; TSC patient then seizure free. The sequenced cases were selected for having the highest brain T cell transcript signatures. Pre-surgery treatment included at least one anti-epileptic drug. The CDR3 consists of 15 residues. V dropped 7 bases and J dropped 5 bases, with 21 bases sitting between them. Germline values: CDR1 MNHEY, CDR2 SMNVEV (reference sequence). Points on this clone: The antigen is undetermined.

The protocol was immunoSEQ multiplex PCR, while the TCRdb copy is restricted to in-frame clones and leaves out a portion. The table lists approximately 330,000 clones, over 90% of them singletons. The receptor was isolated from a boy under two years old with tuberous sclerosis and intractable seizures. The sample in question was peripheral blood, obtained about 5 months after surgery. V is TRBV27 and J is TRBJ2-7, with D possibly called TRBD1 or TRBD2 (6 bases each). The CDR3 DNA is TGTGCCAGCATCCGAGAGCCGGGGGCGTTTAACGAGCAGTACTTC. This translates into CASIREPGAFNEQYF.